The 19 T cell receptor beta chains below were found in one sample sequenced in a study of cytomegalovirus exposure and HLA in healthy donors. PCR amplification relied on 60 Vbeta primers (plus 13 Jbeta primers). The protocol was immunoSEQ multiplex PCR, while the TCRdb copy is restricted to in-frame clones and leaves out a portion. The sample includes roughly 100,000 clones, 70% to 80% of them seen just once. Sequencing was done on a sample of PBMCs. These receptors were taken from a man aged 25 to 45 in good health and CMV-seronegative.

The V call is TRBV28, the J call TRBJ2-3, with 11 bases matching TRBD2. Germline assignment: CDR1 MDHEN and CDR2 SYDVKM. CDR3 length equals 18 residues. Trimming at V came to 6 bases and at J to 5 bases, leaving 16 bases not matched to a gene. The CDR3 nucleotides read TGTGCCAGCAGGGCGGATCGGGGACTAGCGGCCATGGGAGATACGCAGTATTTT. It encodes CASRADRGLAAMGDTQYF.

CDR3 coding DNA: TGCGCCAGCAGCTTGGAAGGGGAAGCCTACGAGCAGTACTTC. This translates into CASSLEGEAYEQYF. The chain carries TRBV5-1 and TRBJ2-7; TRBD1 is a possible D gene (5 bases). In germline, CDR1 is SGHRS, CDR2 YFSETQ. The germline V and J ends were trimmed by 0 bases and 2 bases, with 9 bases remaining between them. There are 14 residues in the CDR3. The full variable domain, rest sourced from reference TRBV5-1 and TRBJ2-7, is KAGVTQTPRYLIKTRGQQVTLSCSPISGHRSVSWYQQTPGQGLQFLFEYFSETQRNKGNFPGRFSGRQFSNSRSEMNVSTLELGDSALYLCASSLEGEAYEQYFGPGTRLTVT.

The chain couples TRBV27 to TRBJ1-1; possibly TRBD1 for D (6 bases). This CDR3 spans 14 amino acids. V lost 2 bases and J 6 bases, leaving 13 bases between the germline ends. Per germline, CDR1 MNHEY and CDR2 SMNVEV (reference sequence). CDR3 loop: CASSLEGRGSEAFF. The DNA for the CDR3 is TGTGCCAGCAGTTTAGAGGGGAGGGGGTCTGAAGCTTTCTTT.

V is TRBV6-1 and J is TRBJ2-7; TRBD1 agrees at 10 bases. CDR1 and CDR2 from the germline V gene are MNHNS and SASEGT. The CDR3 loop spans 15 amino acids. The junction had 12 bases not matched to a gene; V was cut back by 4 bases and J by 9 bases. CDR3: CASSGDRDRGRGQYF. The CDR3 DNA follows: TGTGCCAGCAGTGGAGACCGGGACAGGGGACGTGGGCAGTACTTC.

CDR3: CASSLGAGGPGGELFF. DNA for the CDR3: TGTGCCAGCAGCTTAGGAGCGGGGGGGCCTGGCGGGGAGCTGTTTTTT. The chain joins TRBV7-9 to TRBJ2-2; 10 bases are shared with TRBD2. The CDR3 consists of 16 residues. The germline V gene has CDR1 SEHNR and CDR2 FQNEAQ (reference sequence). Trimming at V came to 1 base and at J to 7 bases, leaving 6 bases not matched to a gene. Variable domain in full (rest from reference TRBV7-9 and TRBJ2-2): DTGVSQNPRHKITKRGQNVTFRCDPISEHNRLYWYRQTLGQGPEFLTYFQNEAQLEKSRLLSDRFSAERPKGSFSTLEIQRTEQGDSAMYLCASSLGAGGPGGELFFGEGSRLTVL.

The sample holds a few counts of this clone. The V call is TRBV14, the J call TRBJ2-7, with TRBD2 matching over 8 bases. The CDR3 loop spans 14 amino acids. J was trimmed by 4 bases and V by 3 bases; bases with no gene match: 5. The germline V gene has CDR1 SGHDN and CDR2 FVKESK. The CDR3 bases are TGTGCCAGCAGCCAGGGACTAGACCTATACGAGCAGTACTTC. Its translation is CASSQGLDLYEQYF.

V and J are TRBV4-2 and TRBJ2-5; 7 bases match TRBD1. This CDR3 region has 14 residues. CDR1 is LGHNA, CDR2 YNFKEQ, per germline. Losses at the gene ends were 4 bases for V and 1 base for J; bases not matched to a gene: 3. DNA for the CDR3: TGTGCCAGCAGCCCCGGGGACAGCCAAGAGACCCAGTACTTC. Its translation: CASSPGDSQETQYF.

The chain couples TRBV28 to TRBJ1-3, with TRBD1 as a possible D gene (5 bases). Trimming cost V 5 bases and J 4 bases, with 15 bases left between them. From germline, CDR1 is MDHEN and CDR2 SYDVKM. The CDR3 spans 15 residues. The CDR3 region is CASSPSGRGGNTIYF. The CDR3 DNA follows: TGTGCCAGCAGTCCCTCGGGGAGGGGCGGAAACACCATATATTTT.

The chain is built from TRBV18 and TRBJ2-7; 8 nucleotides line up with TRBD1. V was clipped by 3 bases and J by 5 bases; unmatched bases: 0. This CDR3 is 12 amino acids long. The germline gives CDR1 KGHSH, CDR2 LQKENI. The CDR3 DNA is TGTGCCAGCTCACCGGACAGGGACGAGCAGTACTTC. Translating it yields CASSPDRDEQYF.

This clone was counted between two and nine times. The gene calls are TRBV4-3 and TRBJ2-7; TRBD1 aligns across 8 bases. Germline V lookup: CDR1 LGHNA, CDR2 YSLEER. This CDR3 contains 15 residues. The V and J ends lost 2 bases and 0 bases, in that order; junction bases with no gene match: 3. The CDR3 nucleotides read TGCGCCAGCAGCCAACGACAGGGGAGCTCCTACGAGCAGTACTTC. Encoded protein: CASSQRQGSSYEQYF.

This clone was observed a few times. J is TRBJ2-5 and V is TRBV7-2; 7 nucleotides line up with TRBD2. Germline loops: CDR1 SGHTA, CDR2 FQGNSA. The CDR3 covers 16 residues. The V segment lost 3 bases and the J segment 5 bases; nucleotides outside the gene matches: 12. CDR3 nucleotides: TGTGCCAGCAGCTTGGGGGGGACTCTCAAGAGGGAGACCCAGTACTTC. The encoded protein is CASSLGGTLKRETQYF.

V is TRBV7-2 and J is TRBJ1-1; no clear D gene. This CDR3 region has 14 residues. Germline V gene data show CDR1 as SGHTA and CDR2 as FQGNSA. Trimming took off 6 bases at V and 4 bases at J, with 15 bases between the two ends. The chain's CDR3 is CASRPPWASTEAFF. The CDR3 DNA is TGTGCCAGCAGGCCCCCATGGGCAAGCACTGAAGCTTTCTTT.

The rearrangement links TRBV7-2 to TRBJ1-1; D not certain. With 10 bases removed from V and 0 bases from J, the gap between germline ends came to 18 bases. Germline V CDR1 and CDR2: SGHTA, FQGNSA. CDR3 length: 15 amino acids. In DNA, the CDR3 is TGTGCCACCCCAGTCGATGGGAGATTGAACACTGAAGCTTTCTTT. This codes for CATPVDGRLNTEAFF. Supplemented by reference TRBV7-2 and TRBJ1-1, the full variable domain reads GAGVSQSPSNKVTEKGKDVELRCDPISGHTALYWYRQSLGQGLEFLIYFQGNSAPDKSGLPSDRFSAERTGGSVSTLTIQRTQQEDSAVYLCATPVDGRLNTEAFFGQGTRLTVV.

Written as DNA, the CDR3 is TGTGCCAGCAGCCCAGGGGGCTCGGAGACCCAGTACTTC. This codes for CASSPGGSETQYF. The J gene is TRBJ2-5, the V gene TRBV7-9, with TRBD1 identical over 8 bases. The CDR3 spans 13 residues. V was clipped by 5 bases and J by 5 bases; unmatched bases: 4. CDR1 and CDR2 (germline): SEHNR, FQNEAQ (reference sequence).

This chain connects TRBV9 to TRBJ1-2; D remains unclear. Germline V lookup: CDR1 SGDLS, CDR2 YYNGEE. Trimming stripped 4 bases from V and 1 base from J, with 14 bases between. The CDR3 totals 15 residues. CDR3 loop: CASSPQMGSNYGYTF. Written as DNA, the CDR3 is TGTGCCAGCAGCCCGCAGATGGGGAGTAACTATGGCTACACCTTC.

This chain links TRBV7-8 with TRBJ1-1; a weak D match, TRBD1 (5 bases). Trimming pared 5 bases from V and 4 bases from J, leaving 11 bases between. Germline values: CDR1 SGHVS, CDR2 FQNEAQ. The CDR3 length is 13 residues. The CDR3 loop reads CASSRGRGTEAFF. The CDR3 coding sequence is TGTGCCAGCAGCAGGGGTAGGGGCACTGAAGCTTTCTTT.

The chain recombines TRBV4-3 with TRBJ2-7; no reliable D call. The V gene's germline CDR1 is LGHNA and CDR2 YSLEER. The CDR3 covers 14 residues. V was cut by 1 base and J by 1 base, with 8 bases left in between. The CDR3 bases are TGCGCCAGCAGCCAAGTAGTAAGTTCCTACGAGCAGTACTTC. Residues: CASSQVVSSYEQYF.

The CDR3 DNA reads as TGTGCCAGCAGTGATCTGGCGACTAGGGGTCTTGCAGATACGCAGTATTTT. It is translated as CASSDLATRGLADTQYF. This chain links TRBV2 with TRBJ2-3; tentatively, D is TRBD2 (6 bases). CDR1 SNHLY and CDR2 FYNNEI come from the germline V gene. The CDR3 is 17 residues long. Trimming pared 3 bases from V and 4 bases from J, leaving 20 bases between.

The chain employs TRBV5-1 and TRBJ2-1; D perhaps matches TRBD2 (6 bases). The V gene's germline CDR1 is SGHRS and CDR2 YFSETQ. The CDR3 is 14 amino acids. The V gene lost 2 bases and the J gene lost 4 bases, with 10 bases spanning the gap. DNA for the CDR3: TGCGCCAGCAGCTTTGATAGCGGTTACAATGAGCAGTTCTTC. Translation gives CASSFDSGYNEQFF. Variable domain in full (rest from reference TRBV5-1 and TRBJ2-1): KAGVTQTPRYLIKTRGQQVTLSCSPISGHRSVSWYQQTPGQGLQFLFEYFSETQRNKGNFPGRFSGRQFSNSRSEMNVSTLELGDSALYLCASSFDSGYNEQFFGPGTRLTVL.